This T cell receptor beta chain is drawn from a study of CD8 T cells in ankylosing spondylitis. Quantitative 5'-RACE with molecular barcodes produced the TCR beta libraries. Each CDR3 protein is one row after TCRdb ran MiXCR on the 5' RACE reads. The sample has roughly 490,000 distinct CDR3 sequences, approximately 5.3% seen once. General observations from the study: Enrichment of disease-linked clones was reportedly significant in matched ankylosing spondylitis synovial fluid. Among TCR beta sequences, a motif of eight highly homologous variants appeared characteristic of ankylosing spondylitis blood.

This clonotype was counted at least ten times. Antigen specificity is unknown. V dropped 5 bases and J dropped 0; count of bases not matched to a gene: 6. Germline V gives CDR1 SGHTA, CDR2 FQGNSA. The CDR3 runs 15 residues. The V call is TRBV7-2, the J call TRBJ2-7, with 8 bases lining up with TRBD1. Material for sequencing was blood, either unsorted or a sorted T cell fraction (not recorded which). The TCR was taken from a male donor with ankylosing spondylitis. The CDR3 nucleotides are TGTGCCAGCAGCCCGAGACAGGGGATCTCCTACGAGCAGTACTTC. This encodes CASSPRQGISYEQYF.